The entry that follows covers one T cell receptor (beta chain) sequence. Its antigen is not known. This entry belongs to a study of radiation and T cells in renal cell carcinoma. V shed 0 bases and J 2 bases; nucleotides not matched to a gene: 6. The CDR3 loop spans 17 amino acids. Germline V gene data show CDR1 as MGHRA and CDR2 as YSYEKL. The study, taken as a whole, reports: In blood, top tumor clones expanded by 2 weeks, shrinking by 4.

Repertoires were generated with immunoSEQ multiplex PCR, while TCRdb's copy carries only in-frame clones and drops some. This repertoire shows about 150,000 clones, 70% to 90% found once; its top ten account for around a sixth. The time point denotes: blood 4 weeks post-SBRT, at nephrectomy. As to treatment: 15 Gy SBRT to primary tumor, nephrectomy 4 weeks later. Nephrectomy followed 15 Gy stereotactic body radiation by 4 weeks. Radiation-treated patients gave blood at baseline, week 2 and week 4. The patient's renal cell carcinoma had clear cell pathology. This TCR was sampled from a woman aged 50 to 60 with renal cell carcinoma. The J gene is TRBJ2-5, the V gene TRBV4-1, with TRBD2 identical over 10 bases. The sample consisted of blood, taken from a patient whose treatment included radiotherapy and nephrectomy. The DNA for the CDR3 is TGCGCCAGCAGCCAAGATCCCAAGCGGGGGGGGCAAGAGACCCAGTACTTC. It codes for CASSQDPKRGGQETQYF.